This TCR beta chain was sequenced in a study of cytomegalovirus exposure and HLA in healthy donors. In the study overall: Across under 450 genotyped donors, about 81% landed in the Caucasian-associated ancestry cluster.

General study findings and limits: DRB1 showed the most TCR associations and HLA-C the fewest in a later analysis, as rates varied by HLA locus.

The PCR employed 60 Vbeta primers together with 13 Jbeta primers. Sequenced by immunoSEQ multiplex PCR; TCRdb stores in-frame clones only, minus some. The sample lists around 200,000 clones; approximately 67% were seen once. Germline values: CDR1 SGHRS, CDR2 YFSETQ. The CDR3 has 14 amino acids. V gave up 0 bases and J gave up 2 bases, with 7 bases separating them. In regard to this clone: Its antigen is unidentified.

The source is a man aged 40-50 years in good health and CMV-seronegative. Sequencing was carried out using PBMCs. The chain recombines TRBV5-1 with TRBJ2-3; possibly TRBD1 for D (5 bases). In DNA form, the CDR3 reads TGCGCCAGCAGCTTGGAGGGGCACACAGATACGCAGTATTTT. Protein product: CASSLEGHTDTQYF.